This paragraph covers one TCR beta chain sequence. The antigen is unknown. This sample is drawn from a study of T cells after posttransplantation cyclophosphamide. General observations from the study: Donor CD8+ memory clones often dominated recipient blood repertoires at later times.

Repertoires were generated with immunoSEQ multiplex PCR, while TCRdb's copy carries only in-frame clones and drops some. The table lists about 20,000 clones, 95% to 98% of them singletons, with under 0.2% in the top ten. The naive gate required viable CD3+CD4+ or CD3+CD8+ cells with CCR7+CD45RA+CD45RO-CD95-CD27+CD28+ phenotype. This CDR3 contains 14 residues. Germline trimming cut 3 bases from V and 4 bases from J; bases unmatched to any gene: 2. Looked up from germline, CDR1 is MNHEY and CDR2 is SMNVEV (reference sequence). The sequence came from a man between 35 and 55 years old in good health, CMV-negative, and a related stem cell transplant donor. Sequencing input: naive CD4+ T cells sorted from PBMCs. J is TRBJ1-5 and V is TRBV27, with 8 bases that match TRBD1. CDR3 loop: CASSFRDRNQPQHF. The CDR3 DNA is TGTGCCAGCAGTTTTCGGGACAGGAATCAGCCCCAGCATTTT.